A single sample gave rise to the 9 T cell receptor beta chains below, sequenced in a study of T cells in women clearing cervical HPV infection. Sequenced by immunoSEQ multiplex PCR; TCRdb stores in-frame clones only, minus some. The listing records roughly 40,000 clones. Sequenced material: blood buffy coat. Receptors were obtained from a woman aged 18-70 years with a cervical HPV16 infection that either progressed to CIN3+ or cleared (not recorded which).

About this clone itself: Sequencing ends 3 residues short of the CDR3 end; the germline J gene provides the rest. The gene calls are TRBV11-2 and TRBJ1-1, with unresolved D. This CDR3 region has 15 residues. Per the germline V gene, CDR1 is SGHAT and CDR2 is FQNNGV. The sequenced part of the CDR3 DNA is TGTGCCAGCAGCCCGCGACCCTCTCCAAGACTTAGC. Translation: CASSPRPSPRLS. The full CDR3 protein is CASSPRPSPRLSAFF.

Note on this clone: The sequence runs out 3 residues before the end of the CDR3; the remainder is reconstructed from the germline J gene. The chain uses TRBV6-2 or TRBV6-3 and TRBJ1-2, with unresolved D. There are 10 residues in the CDR3. Germline-derived CDR1 and CDR2 are MNHEY and SVGEGT. CDR3: CASPGGGYTF. The CDR3 bases that were read are TGTGCCAGCCCCGGCGGGGGC.

This chain's CDR3 is CASSQNLMDTQYF. The CDR3 DNA, read in part, is TGTGCCAGCAGCCAAAATCTTATGGATACG. The chain recombines TRBV3-1 (or the pseudogene TRBV3-2) with TRBJ2-3; D is undetermined. The read stops 3 residues short of the end of the CDR3; the missing end is completed from the germline J gene. V was cut by 2 bases and J by 6 bases, with 9 bases left in between. This CDR3 has 13 residues. Germline CDR1 is LGHDT and CDR2 is YNNKEL (reference sequence).

As to this clone: The DNA ends 3 residues before the CDR3 does, and the rest of the CDR3 is filled in from the germline J gene. The genes are TRBV5-4 and TRBJ1-4; 7 bases are a match to TRBD1. In germline, CDR1 is SGHNT, CDR2 YYREEE (reference sequence). V trimming: 2 bases; J trimming: 7 bases; junction bases outside the gene matches: 5. The CDR3 has 14 residues. The CDR3 loop is CASSFGQGVEKLFF. CDR3 DNA (partial): TGTGCCAGCAGCTTCGGGCAGGGGGTTGAAAAA.

Turning to this clone: The CDR3 extends 3 residues past the end of the read, so its final part is completed from the germline J gene. The J gene is TRBJ2-5, the V gene TRBV24-1, with D possibly matching TRBD1 (5 bases). CDR1 and CDR2 (germline): KGHDR, SFDVKD. V was clipped by 4 bases and J by 2 bases, with 10 bases between them. There are 14 residues in the CDR3. The CDR3 spells CATSDLDSQETQYF. The sequenced part of the CDR3 DNA is TGTGCCACCAGTGACCTCGACAGTCAAGAGACC.

Regarding this clone: The CDR3 end lies 3 residues beyond the end of the read and is filled in from the germline J gene. This chain links TRBV20-1 with TRBJ2-1; 8 bases are a match to TRBD2. CDR1 is DFQATT and CDR2 is SNEGSKA in the germline V gene (reference sequence). Trimming cost V 2 bases and J 5 bases; bases outside gene matches: 5. This CDR3 comprises 14 residues. CDR3 residues: CSARPISGNNEQFF. Incomplete CDR3 DNA: TGCAGTGCTAGACCCATTAGCGGGAACAATGAG.

Regarding this clone: The read halts 3 residues ahead of the CDR3 end, with the missing end drawn from the germline J gene. The chain employs TRBV14 and TRBJ2-7; 8 nucleotides agree with TRBD1. This CDR3 comprises 15 residues. Germline V gene sequence: CDR1 SGHDN, CDR2 FVKESK. The J segment lost 4 bases and the V segment lost 4 bases, leaving 9 bases of the junction unmatched. The CDR3 DNA, read in part, is TGTGCCAGCAGCCCCAGGGGGCTTTTGGGGTACGAG. The encoded protein is CASSPRGLLGYE. The whole CDR3 protein is CASSPRGLLGYEQYF.

About this clone itself: From the germline J gene comes the end of the CDR3, since the read stops 3 residues before it. This chain links TRBV7-3 with TRBJ2-3; 9 nucleotides align to TRBD1. Trimming cost V 4 bases and J 3 bases; bases outside gene matches: 5. Germline V gene sequence: CDR1 SGHTA, CDR2 FQGTGA. CDR3 length equals 15 residues. Incomplete CDR3 DNA: TGTGCCAGCAGCTCCGCGACAGGGGGGACAGATACG. Translating it yields CASSSATGGTDT. The full-length CDR3 reads as CASSSATGGTDTQYF.

With respect to this clone: The read terminates 3 residues before the CDR3 end, so the remaining end is supplied by the germline J gene. This chain uses TRBV10-3 with TRBJ2-1, with TRBD1 identical over 11 bases. The CDR3 runs to 15 residues. From germline, CDR1 is ENHRY and CDR2 SYGVKD. The ends lost 7 bases at V and 6 bases at J; junction bases unmatched: 8. The sequenced CDR3 bases are TGTGCCATCACCCAACCCGGGACAGGGGGCAATGAG. Residues: CAITQPGTGGNE. The full CDR3 protein reads CAITQPGTGGNEQFF.